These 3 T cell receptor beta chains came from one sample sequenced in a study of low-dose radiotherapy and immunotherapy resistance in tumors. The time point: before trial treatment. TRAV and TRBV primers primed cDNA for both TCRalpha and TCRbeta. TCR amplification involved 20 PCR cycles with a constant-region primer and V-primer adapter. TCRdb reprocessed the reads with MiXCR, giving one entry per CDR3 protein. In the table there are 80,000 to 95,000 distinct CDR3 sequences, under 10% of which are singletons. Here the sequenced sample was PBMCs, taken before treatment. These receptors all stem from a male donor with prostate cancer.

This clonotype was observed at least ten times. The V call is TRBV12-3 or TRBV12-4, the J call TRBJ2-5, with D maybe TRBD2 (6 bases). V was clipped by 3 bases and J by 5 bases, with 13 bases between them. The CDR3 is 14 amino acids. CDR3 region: CASSFSGSSETQYF. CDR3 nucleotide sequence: TGTGCCAGCAGTTTCTCCGGGAGCTCGGAGACCCAGTACTTC.

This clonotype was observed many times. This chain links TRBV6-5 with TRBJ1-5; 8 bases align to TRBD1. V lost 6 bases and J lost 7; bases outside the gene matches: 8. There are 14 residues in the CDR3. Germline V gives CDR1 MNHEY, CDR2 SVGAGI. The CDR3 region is CASSLGQGLQPQHF. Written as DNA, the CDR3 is TGTGCCAGCAGCCTAGGACAGGGTCTGCAGCCCCAGCATTTT.

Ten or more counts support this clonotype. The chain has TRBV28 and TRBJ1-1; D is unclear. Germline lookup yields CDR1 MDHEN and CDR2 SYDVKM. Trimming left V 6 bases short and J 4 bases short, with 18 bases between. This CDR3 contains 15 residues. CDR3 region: CASRPPMGGVTEAFF. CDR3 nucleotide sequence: TGTGCCAGCAGGCCCCCGATGGGCGGCGTCACTGAAGCTTTCTTT.